The 11 T cell receptor beta chains listed next were all sequenced from one sample in a study of Graves' ophthalmopathy and Graves' hyperthyroidism. Investigators amplified TCR beta CDR3 regions from RNA transcripts. HTBI primers were employed in first-round RT-PCR, then a second-round multiplex PCR followed. TCRdb re-called the multiplex PCR reads through MiXCR, storing one row per CDR3 protein. This sample has about 230,000 distinct CDR3 sequences; around 42% occur once, and the top ten carry less than 60%. The sample comprised peripheral blood. The source of these receptors is an adult man with Graves' ophthalmopathy.

This clonotype was seen only a few times. The genes are TRBV6-2 or TRBV6-3 and TRBJ1-3, with 7 positions matching TRBD1. The J segment lost 6 bases and the V segment lost 2 bases, leaving 4 bases of the junction unmatched. The CDR3 is 14 amino acids. Germline V gene data show CDR1 as MNHEY and CDR2 as SVGEGT. The CDR3 region is CASSYNRGQNTIYF. The CDR3 DNA is TGTGCCAGCAGTTACAACAGGGGCCAAAACACCATATATTTT.

This rearrangement joins TRBV20-1 to TRBJ1-1, with 10 bases identical to TRBD1. This CDR3 has 13 amino acids. The ends lost 4 bases at V and 6 bases at J; junction bases unmatched: 5. Germline CDR1 reads DFQATT; CDR2 reads SNEGSKA (reference sequence). CDR3 protein: CSATTDRGPEAFF. In DNA form, the CDR3 reads TGCAGTGCTACGACAGACAGGGGGCCTGAAGCTTTCTTT.

The chain couples TRBV4-3 to TRBJ2-7; D is perhaps TRBD1 (7 bases). This CDR3 has 14 amino acids. V dropped 4 bases and J dropped 7 bases, with 17 bases sitting between them. Germline CDR1 reads LGHNA; CDR2 reads YSLEER. CDR3 region: CASSLPGGKGEQYF. For the CDR3, the DNA is TGCGCCAGCAGCCTCCCAGGGGGGAAGGGGGAGCAGTACTTC.

This clonotype is a singleton in its sample. CDR3 in amino acids: CASSRVRVTEAFF. CDR3 sequence (DNA): TGTGCCAGCAGCAGGGTCAGGGTTACTGAAGCTTTCTTT. The chain combines TRBV5-6 with TRBJ1-1, with TRBD1 as a possible D gene (5 bases). The CDR3 is 13 amino acids. CDR1 and CDR2 (germline): SGHDT, YYEEEE. The V end lost 4 bases, the J end lost 5 bases, and 12 bases lay between the germline ends.

At least ten counts were recorded for this clonotype. The chain carries TRBV2 and TRBJ2-7; 9 nucleotides agree with TRBD2. V shed 7 bases and J 5 bases; nucleotides not matched to a gene: 15. Per germline, CDR1 SNHLY and CDR2 FYNNEI. CDR3 size: 16 residues. The DNA of the CDR3 is TGTGCCAGCACCCCCGTGAAGGCACTAGCGGGTAACGAGCAGTACTTC. Protein: CASTPVKALAGNEQYF.

The chain has TRBV10-2 and TRBJ1-2; the match to TRBD1 covers 8 bases. CDR3 length: 14 residues. CDR1 is WSHSY and CDR2 is SAAADI in the germline V gene. J gave up 8 bases and V 7 bases, and 12 bases lay outside the gene matches. CDR3 in DNA: TGCGCCAGCAACCCGAGGACAGGGATCGGAGGCTACACCTTC. It is translated as CASNPRTGIGGYTF.

The chain carries TRBV20-1 and TRBJ2-5; no reliable D call. Germline V gene lookup returns CDR1 DFQATT and CDR2 SNEGSKA (reference sequence). This CDR3 contains 13 residues. Trimming shortened V by 3 bases and J by 5 bases, and 13 bases separated the two germline ends. CDR3 sequence (DNA): TGCAGTGCTAGTTTCGACCGCCGGGAGACCCAGTACTTC. Translating it yields CSASFDRRETQYF.

The chain is built from TRBV6-4 and TRBJ2-1; the D call may be TRBD1 or TRBD2 (5 bases each). Germline CDR1 reads MRHNA; CDR2 reads SNTAGT. This CDR3 spans 15 amino acids. Trimming took 4 bases from V and 8 from J, leaving 18 bases between them. Here the CDR3 reads CASSVFNQRGHEQFF. The CDR3 bases are TGTGCCAGCAGTGTCTTTAACCAGAGGGGCCATGAGCAGTTCTTC.

This rearrangement joins TRBV7-3 to TRBJ2-7, with D hard to call. The DNA matches TRBJ2-1 better at its end, which makes the J call doubtful. Germline V CDR1 and CDR2: SGHTA, FQGTGA. The CDR3 is 11 amino acids. CDR3 bases: TGTGCCAGCGGTGTCGGGAATGAGCAGTTCTTC. Amino acid sequence: CASGVGNEQFF.

This chain connects TRBV7-9 to TRBJ2-7; tentatively, D is TRBD1 (6 bases). This CDR3 has 14 amino acids. V lost 5 bases and J 3 bases, leaving 14 bases between the germline ends. Germline-derived CDR1 and CDR2 are SEHNR and FQNEAQ (reference sequence). CDR3 protein: CASSQGQLIYEQYF. In DNA, the CDR3 is TGTGCCAGCAGCCAAGGACAGTTAATCTACGAGCAGTACTTC.

The table lists this clonotype with a few counts. This sequence joins TRBV2 and TRBJ1-4, with TRBD1 matching 7 bases. The J segment lost 8 bases and the V segment lost 0 bases, leaving 3 bases of the junction unmatched. This CDR3 comprises 14 residues. Germline assignment: CDR1 SNHLY and CDR2 FYNNEI. The CDR3 reads CASSEAGTDEKLFF. CDR3 DNA: TGTGCCAGCAGTGAAGCGGGGACAGACGAAAAACTGTTTTTT.